Each of the 31 T cell receptor beta chains below was sequenced from the same sample in a study of graft-versus-host responses after intestinal transplantation. TCRdb keeps only in-frame clones here, not all; method: immunoSEQ multiplex PCR. The sample lists over 100,000 clones; 90% to 95% were seen once. Their target antigens are unknown. This sample comprised unstimulated CD4+ T cells sorted from spleen or lymph node cells, obtained before transplant. Receptor source: a human donor who was the organ donor for an intestinal transplant.

The chain couples TRBV6-1 to TRBJ2-3; weak D call: TRBD2 (5 bases). The germline gives CDR1 MNHNS, CDR2 SASEGT. The germline V and J ends were trimmed by 2 bases and 7 bases, with 10 bases remaining between them. The CDR3 length is 13 residues. The CDR3 is CASSERGRNTQYF. In nucleotides, the CDR3 is TGTGCCAGCAGTGAACGGGGTAGGAATACGCAGTATTTT.

V usage is TRBV6-5 and J usage is TRBJ2-5; no definite D call. Trimming stripped 0 bases from V and 1 base from J, with 3 bases between. This CDR3 spans 13 amino acids. CDR1 and CDR2 from the germline V gene are MNHEY and SVGAGI. CDR3 in amino acids: CASSYSVQETQYF. In DNA form, the CDR3 reads TGTGCCAGCAGTTACTCCGTCCAAGAGACCCAGTACTTC.

The chain recombines TRBV28 with TRBJ1-2, with D unresolved. CDR1 is MDHEN, CDR2 SYDVKM, per germline. V was clipped by 8 bases and J by 2 bases, with 9 bases between them. The CDR3 is 12 residues long. The CDR3 reads CASAIGNYGYTF. The CDR3 DNA is TGTGCCAGCGCCATCGGGAACTATGGCTACACCTTC.

The rearrangement links TRBV25-1 to TRBJ2-2, with a possible D match to TRBD1 (5 bases). Trimming removed 4 bases at V and 5 bases at J, with 17 bases between. In germline, CDR1 is MGHDK, CDR2 SYGVNS. This CDR3 is 16 amino acids long. For the CDR3, the DNA is TGTGCCAGCAGTGGTCCGTGGGCAGGGTTAACCGGGGAGCTGTTTTTT. As protein: CASSGPWAGLTGELFF.

This chain links TRBV6-5 with TRBJ1-1; D may be TRBD1 (5 bases). The germline V gene encodes CDR1 MNHEY and CDR2 SVGAGI. The CDR3 is 16 residues long. The ends were cut back, 3 bases at V and 4 bases at J, with 18 bases in the middle. The CDR3 DNA sequence: TGTGCCAGCAGTTATTTTAGGGTAGGGGTAGGCACTGAAGCTTTCTTT. It yields the protein CASSYFRVGVGTEAFF.

The chain employs TRBV28 and TRBJ1-3, with D unresolved. The CDR3 is made up of 17 amino acids. CDR1 and CDR2 (germline): MDHEN, SYDVKM. Trimming removed 5 bases from V and 3 bases from J, with 20 bases in between. In DNA, the CDR3 is TGTGCCAGCAGTGTGGCGGGAGGCCCGCGGGGTGGAAACACCATATATTTT. Protein: CASSVAGGPRGGNTIYF.

The chain combines TRBV7-2 with TRBJ2-2; D possibly corresponds to TRBD1 (8 bases). Germline CDR1 reads SGHTA; CDR2 reads FQGNSA. The CDR3 covers 16 residues. V lost 4 bases, J lost 6 bases, and 18 bases lay in between. The CDR3 DNA reads as TGTGCCAGCAGCTACAGGACAGGGAGGGTGGCCGGGGAGCTGTTTTTT. It translates to CASSYRTGRVAGELFF.

This clone has a handful of counts. This chain links TRBV10-3 with TRBJ2-7; 9 nucleotides line up with TRBD1. Losses at the gene ends were 11 bases for V and 4 bases for J; bases not matched to a gene: 9. From germline, CDR1 is ENHRY and CDR2 SYGVKD. The CDR3 runs to 13 residues. The CDR3 sequence is CAPTGGNRYEQYF. The CDR3 DNA reads TGTGCCCCGACAGGGGGAAATCGTTACGAGCAGTACTTC.

The rearrangement joins TRBV5-5 to TRBJ2-5; no clear D gene. The better agreement between TRBJ2-7 and the DNA end casts doubt on the J call. The CDR3 is made up of 15 amino acids. Germline CDR1 and CDR2: SGHKS and YYEKEE (reference sequence). CDR3 protein: CASSSPRNSVDEQYF. The DNA of the CDR3 is TGTGCCAGCAGCTCCCCCAGGAATTCGGTCGACGAGCAGTACTTC.

This clone was found a few times. The chain uses TRBV6-5 and TRBJ2-7; D may be TRBD1 or TRBD2 (6 bases each). Trimming shortened V by 0 bases and J by 5 bases, and 11 bases separated the two germline ends. The CDR3 spans 14 residues. Germline CDR1 is MNHEY and CDR2 is SVGAGI. CDR3: CASSYSGGIDEQYF. The DNA for the CDR3 is TGTGCCAGCAGTTACTCGGGGGGCATAGACGAGCAGTACTTC.

V gene TRBV5-4 combines with J gene TRBJ2-5; 8 bases agree with TRBD2. Germline V gene sequence: CDR1 SGHNT, CDR2 YYREEE (reference sequence). V lost 4 bases and J lost 4; bases outside the gene matches: 3. The CDR3 is 13 amino acids. This CDR3 is CASSPAGGETQYF. The CDR3 nucleotides read TGTGCCAGCAGCCCGGCGGGGGGAGAGACCCAGTACTTC.

This clone was detected once. V gene TRBV6-1 combines with J gene TRBJ2-7; 8 nucleotides agree with TRBD2. The CDR3 has 12 amino acids. The J segment lost 6 bases and the V segment lost 8 bases, leaving 6 bases of the junction unmatched. Per germline, CDR1 MNHNS and CDR2 SASEGT. In DNA, the CDR3 is TGTGCCAGCGGGACTAGTTTTTCCGAGCAGTACTTC. Amino acids: CASGTSFSEQYF.

Only a few counts were recorded for this clone. The chain carries TRBV6-5 and TRBJ1-4; D gene uncertain. Germline V CDR1 and CDR2: MNHEY, SVGAGI. V lost 2 bases and J lost 4, with 8 bases in between. The CDR3 has 14 residues. The CDR3 DNA follows: TGTGCCAGCAGTTACCGGGCCTTTAATGAAAAACTGTTTTTT. Translation gives CASSYRAFNEKLFF.

The chain employs TRBV28 and TRBJ1-5, with D maybe TRBD1 (5 bases). Germline CDR1 is MDHEN and CDR2 is SYDVKM. The CDR3 totals 17 residues. V shed 8 bases and J shed 7 bases, with 27 bases lying between them. CDR3 bases: TGTGCCAGCCCACCCAGTGATTGGGGGGGGTTAAGGCAGCCCCAGCATTTT. Its protein is CASPPSDWGGLRQPQHF.

The J gene is TRBJ2-2, the V gene TRBV19; 9 bases map to TRBD2. After removal of 6 bases from V and 6 bases from J, the junction contained 11 bases not matched to a gene. Germline CDR1 is LNHDA and CDR2 is SQIVND (reference sequence). This CDR3 has 16 residues. CDR3 amino acids: CASRTPGGRAAGELFF. In DNA, the CDR3 is TGTGCCAGTAGAACCCCTGGCGGGAGGGCGGCCGGGGAGCTGTTTTTT.

The rearrangement joins TRBV27 to TRBJ2-5, with D perhaps TRBD2 (7 bases). Trimming took off 4 bases at V and 1 base at J, with 10 bases between the two ends. Germline CDR1 reads MNHEY; CDR2 reads SMNVEV (reference sequence). The CDR3 length is 14 residues. The DNA of the CDR3 is TGTGCCAGCAGTTCCGGGGGGCCCCAAGAGACCCAGTACTTC. Translation gives CASSSGGPQETQYF.

The chain joins TRBV6-5 to TRBJ1-3; 7 positions match TRBD1. The CDR3 is 15 residues long. Germline V gene sequence: CDR1 MNHEY, CDR2 SVGAGI. The V segment lost 5 bases and the J segment 0 bases; nucleotides outside the gene matches: 4. CDR3 nucleotide sequence: TGTGCCAGCAGTACCAGGGGGGCCTCTGGAAACACCATATATTTT. The encoded protein is CASSTRGASGNTIYF.

The chain carries TRBV11-2 and TRBJ2-3; D not certain. Trimming cost V 4 bases and J 2 bases, with 10 bases left between them. Germline V gives CDR1 SGHAT, CDR2 FQNNGV. This CDR3 spans 14 amino acids. The CDR3 loop is CASSSRTDTDTQYF. The CDR3 nucleotides read TGTGCCAGCAGCTCACGGACGGACACAGATACGCAGTATTTT.

The gene calls are TRBV6-1 and TRBJ2-7; possible D gene TRBD2, 6 bases. The V and J ends lost 8 bases and 0 bases respectively, with 14 bases between them. Germline V gene lookup returns CDR1 MNHNS and CDR2 SASEGT. CDR3 length: 14 amino acids. The CDR3 DNA is TGTGCCAGCGCCCTGGCTAGCGACTCCTACGAGCAGTACTTC. Protein: CASALASDSYEQYF.

The gene calls are TRBV7-3 and TRBJ1-1; D uncertain. This CDR3 comprises 13 residues. Trimming took off 3 bases at V and 1 base at J, with 6 bases between the two ends. In germline, CDR1 is SGHTA, CDR2 FQGTGA. For the CDR3, the DNA is TGTGCCAGCAGCTTGAGTCAGAACACTGAAGCTTTCTTT. It specifies CASSLSQNTEAFF.

A few counts support this clone. The V gene is TRBV6-1, the J gene TRBJ2-4; tentatively, D is TRBD1 (6 bases). The CDR3 has 17 residues. V was trimmed by 2 bases and J by 6 bases, leaving 20 bases between them. Germline V lookup: CDR1 MNHNS, CDR2 SASEGT. Here the CDR3 DNA reads TGTGCCAGCAGTGAAAGGGCCCAGGGGCAGGGGCGAAACATTCAGTACTTC. Protein sequence: CASSERAQGQGRNIQYF.

In this sample, this clone turned up once. The gene calls are TRBV19 and TRBJ2-7, with 14 bases matching TRBD2. Germline V gene data show CDR1 as LNHDA and CDR2 as SQIVND (reference sequence). This CDR3 spans 15 amino acids. Germline trimming cut 6 bases from V and 4 bases from J; bases unmatched to any gene: 5. CDR3 amino acids: CASSGTSGSRYEQYF. The CDR3 nucleotides are TGTGCCAGTAGCGGGACTAGCGGGAGTAGATACGAGCAGTACTTC.

The chain couples TRBV9 to TRBJ1-3, with 9 bases fitting TRBD1. The V gene's germline CDR1 is SGDLS and CDR2 YYNGEE. CDR3 length: 16 residues. With 3 bases clipped from V and 2 bases from J, the junction kept 6 bases outside the gene matches. The CDR3 DNA reads TGTGCCAGCAGCGGACGGGGACAGGGCCCTGGAAACACCATATATTTT. Its protein product is CASSGRGQGPGNTIYF.

The V and J genes are TRBV19 and TRBJ1-4; 10 bases agree with TRBD1. The CDR3 contains 15 residues. Per the germline V gene, CDR1 is LNHDA and CDR2 is SQIVND (reference sequence). J lost 5 bases, V lost 5 bases, and 5 bases had no gene match. CDR3 nucleotide sequence: TGTGCCAGTAGTTCTCGGACAGGGGGGAATGAAAAACTGTTTTTT. Amino acid sequence: CASSSRTGGNEKLFF.

J is TRBJ2-1 and V is TRBV19; D unresolved. The CDR3 spans 13 residues. Looked up from germline, CDR1 is LNHDA and CDR2 is SQIVND (reference sequence). V was pared by 6 bases and J by 3 bases, with 9 bases between. The CDR3 coding sequence is TGTGCCAGTAGAAAACCAAACTACAATGAGCAGTTCTTC. It is translated as CASRKPNYNEQFF.

The chain combines TRBV6-6 with TRBJ2-2; weak D call: TRBD1 (6 bases). This CDR3 comprises 13 residues. V was trimmed by 5 bases and J by 9 bases, leaving 13 bases between them. Germline CDR1 and CDR2: MNHNY and SVGAGI (reference sequence). The CDR3, as DNA: TGTGCCAGCAGTCCTACAGGGCGTAGGGAGCTGTTTTTT. The encoded protein is CASSPTGRRELFF.

This chain joins TRBV5-6 and TRBJ2-2; D is uncertain. The CDR3 covers 15 residues. Trimming stripped 1 base from V and 9 bases from J, with 16 bases between. The germline V gene has CDR1 SGHDT and CDR2 YYEEEE. The CDR3 protein is CASSLSRVEIRELFF. DNA of the CDR3: TGTGCCAGCAGCTTGAGCCGGGTTGAGATCCGGGAGCTGTTTTTT.

The chain couples TRBV7-9 to TRBJ1-2; D is possibly TRBD1 (6 bases). CDR3 length: 13 residues. Germline CDR1 is SEHNR and CDR2 is FQNEAQ (reference sequence). Between the trimmed V and J ends, which lost 4 bases and 8 bases, there was a span of 14 bases. The chain's CDR3 is CASSYALGGGYTF. The CDR3 DNA reads as TGTGCCAGCAGCTACGCCTTAGGGGGAGGCTACACCTTC.

In regard to this clone: The same CDR3 is also encoded by other DNA sequences in this sample. The rearrangement joins TRBV7-2 to TRBJ1-1; TRBD1 matches 7 bases. This CDR3 spans 14 amino acids. CDR1 is SGHTA, CDR2 FQGNSA, per germline. The ends lost 5 bases at V and 1 base at J; junction bases unmatched: 4. Here the CDR3 DNA reads TGTGCCAGCAGCCGACAGGGAGGGAACACTGAAGCTTTCTTT. Protein product: CASSRQGGNTEAFF.

CDR3: CASSQELAGSYNEQFF. The CDR3 DNA is TGCGCCAGCAGCCAAGAACTAGCGGGTTCCTACAATGAGCAGTTCTTC. The rearrangement links TRBV4-3 to TRBJ2-1, with TRBD2 matching 9 bases. J was trimmed by 1 base and V by 0 bases; bases with no gene match: 1. Germline CDR1 LGHNA, CDR2 YSLEER. CDR3 length equals 16 residues.

The chain links TRBV5-1 to TRBJ2-5; 8 nucleotides agree with TRBD1. J lost 5 bases, V lost 2 bases, and 5 bases had no gene match. The CDR3 runs to 14 residues. Per the germline V gene, CDR1 is SGHRS and CDR2 is YFSETQ. CDR3 bases: TGCGCCAGCAGCTTTCAGGGGGCGAAGGAGACCCAGTACTTC. Translated, it gives CASSFQGAKETQYF.